One sample yielded the 2 T cell receptor beta chains listed below, sequenced in a study of blood T cells in healthy people across ages (dated by TCRdb to 2013 to 2016). The library was produced with 5' RACE. Reads for this sample came from an Illumina HiSeq 2500. A second 7 to 11 cycle PCR used a sample-barcoded 5' primer and a J-beta primer mix. TCRdb reworked the public reads: Q25 trimming with fastp, MiXCR clone assembly, productive beta chains retained. One record per CDR3 amino acid sequence lists the most common genes and DNA. Here the sample has about 680,000 distinct CDR3 sequences; around 45% occur a single time. The ten most abundant clones make up approximately 32% of the sample. The sample consisted of blood. The receptors stem from a woman aged 55-75 years in good health.

The genes are TRBV5-1 and TRBJ2-5, with D possibly TRBD1 on 5 matching bases. Near its end, the DNA agrees better with TRBJ2-7, so the J call may be wrong. This CDR3 is built from 14 residues. CDR1 and CDR2 (germline): SGHRS, YFSETQ. The CDR3 bases are TGCGCCAGCAGCTTGATAGGGGAAACCTACGAGCAGTACTTC. Its protein product is CASSLIGETYEQYF.

The table lists this clonotype with a few counts. The gene calls are TRBV6-5 and TRBJ2-7; TRBD1 aligns across 10 bases. Germline V gives CDR1 MNHEY, CDR2 SVGAGI. This CDR3 has 14 residues. V was pared by 6 bases and J by 2 bases, with 4 bases of the junction left unmatched. The CDR3 bases are TGTGCCAGCAGGCCGGGACAGGGGCCCTACGAGCAGTACTTC. It translates to CASRPGQGPYEQYF.